These T cell receptor beta chains were read from a single sample in a study of radiation and T cells in renal cell carcinoma. Clones were sequenced by immunoSEQ multiplex PCR, and TCRdb holds only the in-frame ones, with some missing. The sample lists about 76,000 clones, around 89% occurring once. Sequencing used blood, obtained from a patient whose treatment included radiotherapy and nephrectomy. The receptors were gathered from a woman aged 65 to 85 with renal cell carcinoma. Each CDR3 is given without its conserved first and last residue.

V gene,J gene,CDR3 protein
TRBV6-5,TRBJ2-5,ASSHRGSRETQY
TRBV2,TRBJ1-1,ASARRGEAF
TRBV13,TRBJ2-3,ASSPHFLAGVTDTQY
TRBV5-8,TRBJ1-2,ASSFGTAGYT
TRBV7-9,TRBJ2-1,ASSQTLAGGYNEQF
TRBV28,TRBJ1-5,ASTWNSNQPQH
TRBV19,TRBJ2-7,ASSRTGAEQY
TRBV5-4,TRBJ2-1,ASSVSIAGGYNEQF
TRBV28,TRBJ1-1,ASSTRTKGPNTEAF
TRBV13,TRBJ1-1,ASSLDPRPNTEAF
TRBV5-4,TRBJ1-1,ASSSDLHTEAF
TRBV14,TRBJ2-7,ASSQIGTGDYEQY
TRBV7-2,TRBJ2-7,ASSLETGPHEQY
TRBV21-1,TRBJ1-2,ASSVPGQVAYGYT
TRBV19,TRBJ2-3,ASSRASLLAGVRTDTQY
TRBV29-1,TRBJ1-2,SVAGQGVDGYT
TRBV4-3,TRBJ2-2,ASSQEGPGPVGELF
TRBV7-7,TRBJ2-2,ASSAQGSGTGELF
TRBV27,TRBJ2-3,ASTGTSVGDTQY
TRBV11-1,TRBJ2-5,ASSLDGQETQY
TRBV5-6,TRBJ1-3,ASSLRVGDSYSGNTIY
TRBV2,TRBJ1-2,ASRGTGNYGYT